This is a list of T cell receptor beta chains from one sample in a study of T cell changes during pregnancy in multiple sclerosis. Clones were read by immunoSEQ multiplex PCR, and TCRdb kept only the in-frame ones, dropping some. Of 70,000 to 80,000 clones listed, 80% to 95% were seen once; the top ten hold over 3.5%. The specimen comprised peripheral blood, sampled after pregnancy. These receptors were taken from a female donor in good health, enrolled as a control in a pregnancy study. CDR3s include the opening cysteine and the closing phenylalanine or tryptophan. A D gene is named only where the DNA matches it firmly. Not every row has a clone size; where given, it reads once, few, many or a size class.

>TRBJ2-7|TRBV28|TRBD1|-
TGTGCCAGCACCATAACCGGGACAGGGGTCCACGAGCAGTACTTC
CASTITGTGVHEQYF
>TRBJ1-5|TRBV7-8|-|-
TGTGCCAGCAGCGGAGGTCAGGATAATCAGCCCCAGCATTTT
CASSGGQDNQPQHF
>TRBJ1-1|TRBV15|TRBD1|-
TGTGCCACCAGCAACCGACAGGGAGAAGCTTTCTTT
CATSNRQGEAFF
>TRBJ1-2|TRBV9|TRBD1|-
TGTGCCAGCAGCGTAGGACAGGGGAACTATGGCTACACCTTC
CASSVGQGNYGYTF
>TRBJ2-7|TRBV28|-|-
TGTGCCAGCAGTTTATTCGGCGAGCAGTACTTC
CASSLFGEQYF
>TRBJ2-5|TRBV18|TRBD1|-
TGTGCCAGCTCACCCCGACAGGGGAAAGGCCAAGAGACCCAGTACTTC
CASSPRQGKGQETQYF
>TRBJ2-5|TRBV14|TRBD1|-
TGTGCCAGCAGCGGGCCGGGACAGCAAGAGACCCAGTACTTC
CASSGPGQQETQYF
>TRBJ2-7|TRBV18|TRBD1|few
TGTGCCAGCTCACCAGCTGGACAGGGGAGGTACGAGCAGTACTTC
CASSPAGQGRYEQYF
>TRBJ2-1|TRBV7-3|TRBD2|-
TGTGCCAGCAGCCCTGTGGCTAGCGGGAGTGGGGGGGCGGAGCAGTTCTTC
CASSPVASGSGGAEQFF
>TRBJ2-1|TRBV11-3|TRBD1|once
TGTGCCAGCAGCTTAGGACAGGGGGCCGGTGAGCAGTTCTTC
CASSLGQGAGEQFF
>TRBJ2-3|TRBV28|TRBD2|-
TGTGCCAGCAGTGGCGGCCTAGCGGCAGATACGCAGTATTTT
CASSGGLAADTQYF
>TRBJ2-1|TRBV10-3|TRBD2|-
TGTGCCATCAGTGAGTCGGGGGGGTCCTACAATGAGCAGTTCTTC
CAISESGGSYNEQFF
>TRBJ2-7|TRBV19|TRBD2|-
TGTGCCAGTAGTACCAGTACTAGCGGCTACGAGCAGTACTTC
CASSTSTSGYEQYF
>TRBJ1-2|TRBV7-9|-|-
TGTGCCAGCAGCGTAAACTATGGCTACACCTTC
CASSVNYGYTF
>TRBJ1-1|TRBV19|TRBD1|-
TGTGCCAGTAGTAAGAGGGACAGGCGGACTGAAGCTTTCTTT
CASSKRDRRTEAFF
>TRBJ2-3|TRBV7-2|TRBD2|-
TGTGCCAGCAGCTTATCGCTAGCGGGTTCCCTGGGCACAGATACGCAGTATTTT
CASSLSLAGSLGTDTQYF
>TRBJ2-7|TRBV10-1|TRBD1|-
TGCGCCAGCAGTGAGTCGCAGGGGGCTCTGAAAGAGCAGTACTTC
CASSESQGALKEQYF
>TRBJ2-7|TRBV7-2|TRBD2|-
TGTGCCAGCAGCTCCCTAGCGGGAGGGCCGGGGGGGCAGTACTTC
CASSSLAGGPGGQYF
>TRBJ2-1|TRBV5-1|TRBD1|-
TGCGCCAGCAGCTTGTTGGGACAGACCTCCTACAATGAGCAGTTCTTC
CASSLLGQTSYNEQFF
>TRBJ1-1|TRBV7-2|-|-
TGTGCCACCTCCGGACAGTCTTACGCTGAAGCTTTCTTT
CATSGQSYAEAFF